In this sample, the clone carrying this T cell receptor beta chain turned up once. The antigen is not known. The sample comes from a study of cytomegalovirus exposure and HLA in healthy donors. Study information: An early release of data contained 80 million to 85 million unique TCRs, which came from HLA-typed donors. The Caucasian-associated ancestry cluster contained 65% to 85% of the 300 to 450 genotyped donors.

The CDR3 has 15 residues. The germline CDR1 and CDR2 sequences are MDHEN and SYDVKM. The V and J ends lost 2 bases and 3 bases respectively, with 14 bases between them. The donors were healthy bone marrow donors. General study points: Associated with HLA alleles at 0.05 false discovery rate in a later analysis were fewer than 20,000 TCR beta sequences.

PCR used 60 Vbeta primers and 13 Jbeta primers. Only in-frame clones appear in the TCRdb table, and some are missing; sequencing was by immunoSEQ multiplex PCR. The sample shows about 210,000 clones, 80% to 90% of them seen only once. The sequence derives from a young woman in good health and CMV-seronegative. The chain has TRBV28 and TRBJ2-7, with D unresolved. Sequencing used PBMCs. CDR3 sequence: CASSLPPRQDYEQYF. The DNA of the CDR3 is TGTGCCAGCAGTTTACCCCCTCGGCAGGACTACGAGCAGTACTTC.